This is a list of T cell receptor beta chains from one sample in a study of CD8 T cells in ankylosing spondylitis. TCRdb reanalysed the 5' RACE reads using MiXCR and keeps one entry per CDR3 protein. Among roughly 240,000 distinct CDR3 sequences, 30% to 40% were seen once, and the ten largest hold roughly 4%. Sequencing used blood, either unsorted or a sorted T cell fraction (not recorded which). These receptors came from a male donor with ankylosing spondylitis or in good health (not recorded which). The conserved cysteine and the conserved F or W are not part of the CDR3 here.

v_gene	j_gene	CDR3aa
TRBV9	TRBJ2-1	ASSVAGLTYNEQF
TRBV7-6	TRBJ2-7	ASSLDLITYEQY
TRBV29-1	TRBJ2-7	STRDGSSYEQY
TRBV4-1	TRBJ2-5	ASSQEGGGALETQY
TRBV5-1	TRBJ1-4	ASSRTGEGANEKLF
TRBV12-3/TRBV12-4	TRBJ1-5	ASRAGTGSFDGNQPQH
TRBV10-3	TRBJ2-7	AISESQNSYEQY
TRBV5-5	TRBJ2-1	ASSLVPGSPNEQF
TRBV7-2	TRBJ2-5	ASSPYVTETQY
TRBV11-1	TRBJ2-1	ASRGGRYNEQF
TRBV4-1	TRBJ2-1	ASSQVDILSYNEQF
TRBV6-5	TRBJ2-1	ASSYGGGNNEQF
TRBV27	TRBJ2-3	ASSLQTGDTQY
TRBV12-5	TRBJ1-5	APNGTDNQPQH
TRBV12-3/TRBV12-4	TRBJ2-3	ASSLTDRDRYTQY
TRBV10-3	TRBJ1-5	AISEMGGDQPQH
TRBV20-1	TRBJ2-7	SARSGTGSNEQY
TRBV27	TRBJ2-3	ASSYLGISDTQY
TRBV29-1	TRBJ2-3	SVGTSNTDTQY
TRBV29-1	TRBJ2-3	SVEAGTGATDTQY
TRBV20-1	TRBJ2-5	SARDGGGPMETQY
TRBV20-1	TRBJ1-2	SAQRRNRDYGYT
TRBV7-9	TRBJ2-3	ASSFLGLESGDTQY
TRBV10-3	TRBJ2-7	AISEPWTGNSYEQY
TRBV7-2	TRBJ2-7	ASSSSGGRGEQY
TRBV30	TRBJ2-7	AWRTGAAEQY
TRBV25-1	TRBJ1-5	ASSEAGWQPQH
TRBV10-3	TRBJ2-5	AISGGRQETQY
TRBV12-3/TRBV12-4	TRBJ1-4	ASSLAGGANEKLF
TRBV20-1	TRBJ2-1	SAWTSGGFSYNEQF
TRBV20-1	TRBJ1-5	SARAATGNQPQH
TRBV4-2	TRBJ2-1	ASSPGWLCGNEQF
TRBV6-5	TRBJ1-1	ASASGNTEAF
TRBV7-8	TRBJ2-1	ASSLIYSEQF
TRBV5-6	TRBJ2-3	ASSPGPTPTDTQY
TRBV29-1	TRBJ2-1	SVHRGGNEQF
TRBV5-6	TRBJ1-5	ASSLRGISNQPQH
TRBV21-1	TRBJ1-4	ASSKEGGALATNEKLF
TRBV6-6	TRBJ2-3	ASRASDTQY
TRBV15	TRBJ1-4	ATSRDSPSEKLF
TRBV29-1	TRBJ2-7	SVRSQYEQY
TRBV12-3/TRBV12-4	TRBJ1-5	ASSPQGHSNQPQH
TRBV5-6	TRBJ2-5	ASSLGGHGRETQY
TRBV28	TRBJ2-1	ASRGQNNEQF
TRBV12-3/TRBV12-4	TRBJ2-1	ASSLSQGGGEQF
TRBV9	TRBJ1-1	ASSDYPGNTEAF
TRBV5-1	TRBJ2-2	ASSSSGGPTNTGELF
TRBV12-3/TRBV12-4	TRBJ2-3	ASSLGYSRGTDTQY
TRBV20-1	TRBJ1-1	SASGTVEAF
TRBV5-5	TRBJ1-1	ASSQGDLGAEAF
TRBV20-1	TRBJ2-3	CATRPSGGAGSDTQY
TRBV25-1	TRBJ1-4	ASRKAGTADNEKLF
TRBV9	TRBJ1-2	ASSVDGTGNYGYT
TRBV5-6	TRBJ2-1	ASSPLAGGPHNEQF
TRBV29-1	TRBJ2-1	SGAGAVSSSYNEQF
TRBV29-1	TRBJ2-3	SVELGQGSYR
TRBV5-1	TRBJ2-4	ASSPQTLAKNIQY